This passage covers 28 T cell receptor beta chains from one sample sequenced in a study of vaccination and CD4 T cells after COVID-19. The Oncomine TCR Beta short-read assay generated sequence data from the DNA of cultured CD4+ T cells. TCRdb itself ran the PCR reads through MiXCR, one entry per CDR3 protein. The table has about 16,000 distinct CDR3 sequences, 30% to 40% seen once. As to treatment: approximately nine-day PBMC culture with coronavirus spike peptide pools or control peptides (ViraFEST assay). These receptors' antigens are unknown. The material sequenced was CD4+ T cells from blood, cultured in vitro, taken before SARS-CoV-2 vaccination. These receptors all stem from a human donor who received a COVID-19 vaccine.

The chain is built from TRBV6-2 or TRBV6-3 and TRBJ2-3; the D gene is possibly TRBD1 (5 bases). The CDR3 is 13 residues long. In germline, CDR1 is MNHEY, CDR2 SVGEGT. V lost 7 bases and J 6 bases, leaving 14 bases between the germline ends. The DNA for the CDR3 is TGTGCCAGCACCTCCCCTGGGGCGGATACGCAGTATTTT. Protein product: CASTSPGADTQYF.

The rearrangement joins TRBV7-9 to TRBJ2-1; D is possibly TRBD2 (7 bases). Trimming stripped 3 bases from V and 2 bases from J, with 14 bases between. CDR3 length: 16 amino acids. Germline lookup yields CDR1 SEHNR and CDR2 FQNEAQ (reference sequence). Here the CDR3 reads CASSFPGGATYNEQFF. CDR3 DNA sequence: TGTGCCAGCAGCTTCCCTGGGGGGGCAACCTACAATGAGCAGTTCTTC.

The V and J genes are TRBV20-1 and TRBJ1-1, with D possibly being TRBD1 (6 bases). Germline loops: CDR1 DFQATT, CDR2 SNEGSKA (reference sequence). The CDR3 covers 11 residues. V dropped 5 bases and J dropped 11 bases, with 15 bases sitting between them. The CDR3 is CSAETQGAAFF. CDR3 DNA: TGCAGTGCTGAAACACAGGGAGCGGCTTTCTTT.

V is TRBV29-1 and J is TRBJ1-1, with D possibly being TRBD1 (6 bases). V lost 4 bases, J lost 4 bases, and 19 bases lay in between. The germline V gene encodes CDR1 SQVTM and CDR2 ANQGSEA. There are 15 residues in the CDR3. The DNA for the CDR3 is TGCAGCGTTGTGGGGGTAAGGGGGTGGGGCACTGAAGCTTTCTTT. Its protein product is CSVVGVRGWGTEAFF.

This clonotype has only a few counts. The gene calls are TRBV7-2 and TRBJ2-1; the D is unclear. The V and J ends lost 6 bases and 6 bases respectively, with 12 bases between them. The germline V gene encodes CDR1 SGHTA and CDR2 FQGNSA. The CDR3 sequence is 13 residues long. CDR3 DNA: TGTGCCAGCAGAAAAGTAGTTTCCAATGAGCAGTTCTTC. It translates to CASRKVVSNEQFF.

This clonotype was counted only a few times. The chain recombines TRBV2 with TRBJ1-1, with D possibly TRBD1 on 5 matching bases. With 1 base removed from V and 5 bases from J, the gap between germline ends came to 8 bases. Germline CDR1 is SNHLY and CDR2 is FYNNEI. The CDR3 runs 13 residues. DNA of the CDR3: TGTGCCAGCAGTGAAGAGAGGGGAACTGAAGCTTTCTTT. Translated, it gives CASSEERGTEAFF.

This clonotype appeared a few times. J is TRBJ1-3 and V is TRBV6-1, with a possible D match to TRBD1 (5 bases). Germline V gene lookup returns CDR1 MNHNS and CDR2 SASEGT. The V end was cut by 6 bases, the J end by 1 base, with 16 bases between. This CDR3 is 16 amino acids long. The CDR3 loop reads CASRVVEGQSGNTIYF. CDR3 DNA sequence: TGTGCCAGCAGAGTAGTGGAGGGGCAGTCTGGAAACACCATATATTTT.

The chain is built from TRBV6-1 and TRBJ1-3; D uncertain. V lost 4 bases and J 0 bases, leaving 10 bases between the germline ends. The CDR3 is 15 residues long. Germline V gene data show CDR1 as MNHNS and CDR2 as SASEGT. CDR3 DNA: TGTGCCAGCAGTGGCGGACTGATCTCTGGAAACACCATATATTTT. Translated: CASSGGLISGNTIYF.

This clonotype was seen a few times. J is TRBJ1-6 and V is TRBV23-1; 9 bases fit TRBD1. TRBV23-1 is an open reading frame, and its role is uncertain. The CDR3 extends over 16 amino acids. The junction had 11 bases not matched to a gene; V was cut back by 5 bases and J by 9 bases. For the CDR3, the DNA is TGCGCCAGCAGTTCCCGGGACAGGGTAATAGGTTCACCCCTCCACTTT. Its protein is CASSSRDRVIGSPLHF.

This clonotype was seen more than once but under ten times. The chain links TRBV20-1 to TRBJ2-3; 7 bases line up with TRBD1. Trimming cost V 3 bases and J 4 bases; bases outside gene matches: 4. This CDR3 is 13 amino acids long. The germline CDR1 and CDR2 sequences are DFQATT and SNEGSKA (reference sequence). The CDR3 sequence: CSARKQGADTQYF. DNA for the CDR3: TGCAGTGCTAGGAAGCAGGGGGCAGATACGCAGTATTTT.

The chain has TRBV10-2 and TRBJ2-1, with 8 bases aligning to TRBD2. J lost 9 bases, V lost 3 bases, and 10 bases had no gene match. The CDR3 is made up of 15 amino acids. Germline V gene data show CDR1 as WSHSY and CDR2 as SAAADI. CDR3 in DNA: TGCGCCAGCAGTGACGGGGCGGGGGGTAGTATTGAGCAGTTCTTC. It codes for CASSDGAGGSIEQFF.

For the CDR3, the DNA is TGTGCCAGCAGTTACTTTGGGGCTCGCGGCTACACCTTC. It is translated as CASSYFGARGYTF. The rearrangement joins TRBV6-5 to TRBJ1-2, with D possibly matching TRBD1 (5 bases). The CDR3 runs to 13 residues. V was trimmed by 1 base and J by 8 bases, leaving 11 bases between them. Germline-derived CDR1 and CDR2 are MNHEY and SVGAGI.

The genes are TRBV24-1 and TRBJ2-5; D is perhaps TRBD2 (6 bases). Per the germline V gene, CDR1 is KGHDR and CDR2 is SFDVKD. V was trimmed by 5 bases and J by 0 bases, leaving 9 bases between them. CDR3 length: 14 amino acids. The CDR3 coding sequence is TGTGCCACCAGTGGGGACTGGGACCAAGAGACCCAGTACTTC. Translation gives CATSGDWDQETQYF.

The V call is TRBV5-1, the J call TRBJ2-3, with D possibly matching TRBD1 (7 bases). This CDR3 spans 15 amino acids. CDR1 and CDR2 from the germline V gene are SGHRS and YFSETQ. Trimming took 8 bases from V and 1 from J, leaving 17 bases between them. DNA for the CDR3: TGCGCCAGTCGACGTACAGGGGAGGGCACAGATACGCAGTATTTT. Translated, it gives CASRRTGEGTDTQYF.

The rearrangement joins TRBV15 to TRBJ2-2; the match to TRBD2 covers 8 bases. The junction had 6 bases not matched to a gene; V was cut back by 2 bases and J by 4 bases. CDR1 LNHNV and CDR2 YYDKDF come from the germline V gene (reference sequence). The CDR3 has 16 residues. The CDR3 spells CATSRPRGGRTGELFF. The CDR3 DNA reads as TGTGCCACCAGCAGACCCCGGGGGGGTCGCACCGGGGAGCTGTTTTTT.

This clonotype was picked up a small number of times. The chain links TRBV6-1 to TRBJ2-7, with D possibly matching TRBD1 (6 bases). The CDR3 is 15 residues long. Trimming took 1 base from V and 0 from J, leaving 10 bases between them. CDR1 and CDR2 (germline): MNHNS, SASEGT. The CDR3 sequence: CASSEGPDSSYEQYF. The CDR3 coding sequence is TGTGCCAGCAGTGAAGGGCCGGACAGCTCCTACGAGCAGTACTTC.

The V and J genes are TRBV6-4 and TRBJ1-6; TRBD1 might be the D (6 bases). CDR3 length: 15 amino acids. Trimming left V 3 bases short and J 7 bases short, with 13 bases between. Germline CDR1 reads MRHNA; CDR2 reads SNTAGT. In nucleotides, the CDR3 is TGTGCCAGCAGTGAACAGGGCTTTGGAAATTCACCCCTCCACTTT. It codes for CASSEQGFGNSPLHF.

This chain uses TRBV24-1 with TRBJ2-4; D might be TRBD1 (5 bases). Trimming removed 1 base from V and 0 bases from J, with 12 bases in between. CDR1 and CDR2 from the germline V gene are KGHDR and SFDVKD. The CDR3 is 17 residues long. DNA for the CDR3: TGTGCCACCAGTGATTTCCCACAGGTGGGAGCCAAAAACATTCAGTACTTC. Protein: CATSDFPQVGAKNIQYF.

This chain links TRBV24-1 with TRBJ2-7; D not certain. CDR3 length: 13 residues. From germline, CDR1 is KGHDR and CDR2 SFDVKD. V lost 3 bases and J 0 bases, leaving 5 bases between the germline ends. CDR3 coding DNA: TGTGCCACCAGTGATCCAATCTCCTACGAGCAGTACTTC. It yields the protein CATSDPISYEQYF.

This clonotype occurred a few times. The rearrangement uses TRBV20-1 and TRBJ1-5; a weak D match, TRBD1 (5 bases). The CDR3 sequence is 14 residues long. V was cut by 5 bases and J by 5 bases, with 16 bases left in between. CDR1 is DFQATT and CDR2 is SNEGSKA in the germline V gene (reference sequence). The CDR3 DNA reads TGCAGTGCTTCTCAGGGTTATAGGGATCAGCCCCAGCATTTT. This translates into CSASQGYRDQPQHF.

This chain connects TRBV19 to TRBJ2-7; 7 positions agree with TRBD1. V dropped 9 bases and J dropped 4; count of bases not matched to a gene: 3. The germline CDR1 and CDR2 sequences are LNHDA and SQIVND (reference sequence). The CDR3 runs 11 residues. The CDR3 protein is CASRGQYEQYF. In DNA, the CDR3 is TGTGCCAGCCGGGGACAGTACGAGCAGTACTTC.

This clonotype was picked up a small number of times. The CDR3 is CAISEEGITEAFF. CDR3 DNA: TGTGCCATCAGTGAGGAAGGGATCACTGAAGCTTTCTTT. V usage is TRBV10-3 and J usage is TRBJ1-1; D unclear. The CDR3 runs 13 residues. Germline CDR1 and CDR2: ENHRY and SYGVKD. Trimming took 2 bases from V and 4 from J, leaving 8 bases between them.

This sequence joins TRBV7-7 and TRBJ1-6; D gene ambiguous. The CDR3 runs 13 residues. Germline lookup yields CDR1 SSHAT and CDR2 FNYEAQ (reference sequence). Trimming cost V 3 bases and J 7 bases, with 7 bases left between them. The CDR3 loop is CASSLTRNSPLHF. In DNA, the CDR3 is TGTGCCAGCAGCTTGACGAGGAATTCACCCCTCCACTTT. Based on the CDR3 plus reference TRBV7-7 and TRBJ1-6, the full variable domain is GAGVSQSPRYKVTKRGQDVTLRCDPISSHATLYWYQQALGQGPEFLTYFNYEAQPDKSGLPSDRFSAERPEGSISTLTIQRTEQRDSAMYRCASSLTRNSPLHFGNGTRLTVT.

This sequence joins TRBV7-2 and TRBJ1-2, with D possibly TRBD1 on 6 matching bases. CDR1 is SGHTA and CDR2 is FQGNSA in the germline V gene. Trimming shortened V by 3 bases and J by 7 bases, and 21 bases separated the two germline ends. This CDR3 is built from 16 residues. Here the CDR3 reads CASSLVGRDIGTGYTF. CDR3 DNA sequence: TGTGCCAGCAGCTTGGTAGGGCGGGACATCGGAACTGGCTACACCTTC.

This clonotype has only a few counts. The chain recombines TRBV6-1 with TRBJ2-3; a weak D match, TRBD2 (5 bases). This CDR3 has 14 amino acids. The V end lost 3 bases, the J end lost 3 bases, and 10 bases lay between the germline ends. Per germline, CDR1 MNHNS and CDR2 SASEGT. The CDR3 here is CASSEARETDTQYF. CDR3 bases: TGTGCCAGCAGTGAGGCCCGGGAAACAGATACGCAGTATTTT.

This rearrangement joins TRBV20-1 to TRBJ2-7, with a possible D match to TRBD1 (6 bases). In germline, CDR1 is DFQATT, CDR2 SNEGSKA (reference sequence). The V and J ends lost 2 bases and 3 bases respectively, with 8 bases between them. The CDR3 contains 12 residues. CDR3 residues: CSARSQGYEQYF. CDR3 sequence (DNA): TGCAGTGCTAGATCACAGGGCTACGAGCAGTACTTC.

This clonotype came up a few times. V gene TRBV6-5 combines with J gene TRBJ1-2; D ambiguous. CDR3 length: 15 amino acids. V was pared by 4 bases and J by 1 base, with 13 bases between. Germline loops: CDR1 MNHEY, CDR2 SVGAGI. The CDR3 DNA reads as TGTGCCAGCAGTTCCGACTTACTATATAACTATGGCTACACCTTC. It specifies CASSSDLLYNYGYTF.

The J gene is TRBJ1-2, the V gene TRBV7-8; 7 bases map to TRBD1. The CDR3 is made up of 16 amino acids. Trimming removed 0 bases from V and 7 bases from J; junction bases left unmatched: 11. From germline, CDR1 is SGHVS and CDR2 FQNEAQ. The CDR3 here is CASSLALTGKIGGYTF. CDR3 DNA sequence: TGTGCCAGCAGCTTAGCTCTGACAGGGAAAATTGGTGGCTACACCTTC.